This is a list of T cell receptor beta chains from one sample in a study of T cell changes during pregnancy in multiple sclerosis. TCRdb keeps only in-frame clones here, not all; method: immunoSEQ multiplex PCR. The sample consists of 35,000 to 45,000 clones, around 90% of them appearing once. The sample in question was CD8+ T cells from peripheral blood mononuclear cells, obtained before pregnancy. These receptors originate from a female donor with multiple sclerosis, enrolled in a pregnancy study. CDR3s include the opening cysteine and the closing phenylalanine or tryptophan. A D gene is named only where the DNA matches it firmly. Size tells how often a clone was seen (once, few, many) or the class of an expanded clone, and some rows leave it out.

D gene: .
J gene: TRBJ2-2
clone size: .
V gene: TRBV7-6
CDR3 DNA: TGTGCCAGCAGCCAGGGGTCGACCGGGGAGCTGTTTTTT
CDR3 protein: CASSQGSTGELFF

D gene: .
J gene: TRBJ2-1
clone size: .
V gene: TRBV7-8
CDR3 DNA: TGTGCCAGCAGCTGGGGGGGGGCAGGGTGGGTCAATGAGCAGTTCTTC
CDR3 protein: CASSWGGAGWVNEQFF

D gene: .
J gene: TRBJ2-7
clone size: .
V gene: TRBV25-1
CDR3 DNA: TGTGCCAGCAGTGAATTGGAGAGGTCCTACGAGCAGTACTTC
CDR3 protein: CASSELERSYEQYF

D gene: TRBD2
J gene: TRBJ2-7
clone size: .
V gene: TRBV6-1
CDR3 DNA: TGTGCCAGCAGTGAAACTAGCGGGAGCTACGAGCAGTACTTC
CDR3 protein: CASSETSGSYEQYF

D gene: .
J gene: TRBJ1-3
clone size: .
V gene: TRBV15
CDR3 DNA: TGTGCCACCAGCAGGGGTGAGACAGGAAACACCATATATTTT
CDR3 protein: CATSRGETGNTIYF

D gene: TRBD1
J gene: TRBJ2-7
clone size: .
V gene: TRBV27
CDR3 DNA: TGTGCCAGCAGTTTAGGAAGCAGGGGGTACGAGCAGTACTTC
CDR3 protein: CASSLGSRGYEQYF

D gene: TRBD1
J gene: TRBJ1-4
clone size: once
V gene: TRBV7-2
CDR3 DNA: TGTGCCAGCAGCTTAGCCCAGGGGGATGAAAAACTGTTTTTT
CDR3 protein: CASSLAQGDEKLFF

D gene: .
J gene: TRBJ1-2
clone size: .
V gene: TRBV5-4
CDR3 DNA: TGTGCCAGCAGCTTGGACAGTTCTAACTATGGCTACACCTTC
CDR3 protein: CASSLDSSNYGYTF

D gene: TRBD1
J gene: TRBJ2-3
clone size: .
V gene: TRBV5-1
CDR3 DNA: TGCGCCAGCACCCAGCCGACAGGGGGGCACACAGATACGCAGTATTTT
CDR3 protein: CASTQPTGGHTDTQYF

D gene: TRBD2
J gene: TRBJ2-2
clone size: .
V gene: TRBV7-8
CDR3 DNA: TGTGCCAGCAGCCAGAGGGCTAGCGGGAGCCCGGTTACCGGGGAGCTGTTTTTT
CDR3 protein: CASSQRASGSPVTGELFF

D gene: TRBD2
J gene: TRBJ2-7
clone size: .
V gene: TRBV7-9
CDR3 DNA: TGTGCCAGCAGCTTTGGACTAGCGGGCTACGAGCAGTACTTC
CDR3 protein: CASSFGLAGYEQYF

D gene: .
J gene: TRBJ2-3
clone size: .
V gene: TRBV4-3
CDR3 DNA: TGCGCCAGCAGCCAAGACAGTGCTTTACCGGGAATTATTAGCACAGATACGCAGTATTTT
CDR3 protein: CASSQDSALPGIISTDTQYF

D gene: TRBD2
J gene: TRBJ2-3
clone size: .
V gene: TRBV5-4
CDR3 DNA: TGTGCCAGCAGCAGGTGGGGGGGAACAGATACGCAGTATTTT
CDR3 protein: CASSRWGGTDTQYF

D gene: .
J gene: TRBJ1-2
clone size: .
V gene: TRBV7-2
CDR3 DNA: TGTGCCAGCAGCTCAAAACTCTATGGCTACACCTTC
CDR3 protein: CASSSKLYGYTF

D gene: .
J gene: TRBJ1-1
clone size: .
V gene: TRBV27
CDR3 DNA: TGTGCCAGCAGTTTTACAGGGACCCTAACGAACACTGAAGCTTTCTTT
CDR3 protein: CASSFTGTLTNTEAFF

D gene: .
J gene: TRBJ1-2
clone size: .
V gene: TRBV19
CDR3 DNA: TGTGCCAGTAGTAAGATGTCAGGGTCGGACTATGGCTACACCTTC
CDR3 protein: CASSKMSGSDYGYTF

D gene: .
J gene: TRBJ1-1
clone size: .
V gene: TRBV6-1
CDR3 DNA: TGTGCCAGCAGTTCCTCTTTAAATTTAGCTTTCTTT
CDR3 protein: CASSSSLNLAFF

D gene: TRBD1
J gene: TRBJ2-1
clone size: .
V gene: TRBV7-9
CDR3 DNA: TGTGCCAGCAGCCCCCGGGACAGGGCTTTCAATGAGCAGTTCTTC
CDR3 protein: CASSPRDRAFNEQFF

D gene: TRBD1
J gene: TRBJ1-4
clone size: .
V gene: TRBV27
CDR3 DNA: TGTGCCAGCAGGACTTACCGGGACAGGCTTAATGAAAAACTGTTTTTT
CDR3 protein: CASRTYRDRLNEKLFF

D gene: TRBD2
J gene: TRBJ2-1
clone size: .
V gene: TRBV4-1
CDR3 DNA: TGCGCCAGCAGCCAGACTAGCGGGGGCTACAATGAGCAGTTCTTC
CDR3 protein: CASSQTSGGYNEQFF

D gene: .
J gene: TRBJ2-5
clone size: few
V gene: TRBV7-8
CDR3 DNA: TGTGCCAGCAGCTTAGCGTCTCCCCAAGAGACCCAGTACTTC
CDR3 protein: CASSLASPQETQYF

D gene: TRBD2
J gene: TRBJ2-1
clone size: .
V gene: TRBV6-5
CDR3 DNA: TGTGCCAGCAGTTACTCAGTTAGCGGGAGGTACAATGAGCAGTTCTTC
CDR3 protein: CASSYSVSGRYNEQFF

D gene: .
J gene: TRBJ2-7
clone size: .
V gene: TRBV16
CDR3 DNA: TGTGCCAGCAGCCAATCGAGGGACACCTCCTACGAGCAGTACTTC
CDR3 protein: CASSQSRDTSYEQYF

D gene: TRBD2
J gene: TRBJ2-3
clone size: .
V gene: TRBV5-1
CDR3 DNA: TGCGCCAGCAGCTTGAGGCCAGGGCTAGCGGCAACCACAGATACGCAGTATTTT
CDR3 protein: CASSLRPGLAATTDTQYF

D gene: TRBD2
J gene: TRBJ2-1
clone size: .
V gene: TRBV6-5
CDR3 DNA: TGTGCCAGCAGTTTTAGCGGGCGCTACAATGAGCAGTTCTTC
CDR3 protein: CASSFSGRYNEQFF

D gene: .
J gene: TRBJ2-3
clone size: .
V gene: TRBV27
CDR3 DNA: TGTGCCAGCAGTACCACGCAGGGGCCCCCGCAGTATTTT
CDR3 protein: CASSTTQGPPQYF

D gene: .
J gene: TRBJ2-2
clone size: .
V gene: TRBV4-2
CDR3 DNA: TGTGCCAGCAGACTAGTCACCGGGGAGCTGTTTTTT
CDR3 protein: CASRLVTGELFF

D gene: TRBD1
J gene: TRBJ2-1
clone size: .
V gene: TRBV27
CDR3 DNA: TGTGCCAGCAGGGACAGGCCGACCTACAATGAGCAGTTCTTC
CDR3 protein: CASRDRPTYNEQFF